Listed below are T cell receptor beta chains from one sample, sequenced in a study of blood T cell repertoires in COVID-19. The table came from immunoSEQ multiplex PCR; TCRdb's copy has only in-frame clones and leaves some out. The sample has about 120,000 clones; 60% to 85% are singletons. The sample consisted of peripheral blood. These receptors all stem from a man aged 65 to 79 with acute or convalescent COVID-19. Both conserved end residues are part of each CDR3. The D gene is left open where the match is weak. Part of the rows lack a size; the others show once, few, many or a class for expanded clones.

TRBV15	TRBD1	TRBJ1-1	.	CATSRPRGPWNTEAFF	TGTGCCACCAGCAGACCCAGGGGGCCGTGGAACACTGAAGCTTTCTTT
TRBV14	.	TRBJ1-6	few	CASSQGPGRTNSPLHF	TGTGCCAGCAGCCAAGGTCCAGGACGGACAAATTCACCCCTCCACTTT
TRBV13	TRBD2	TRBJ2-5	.	CASSSPPEIAGNQETQYF	TGTGCCAGCAGCTCACCCCCCGAAATAGCGGGGAACCAAGAGACCCAGTACTTC
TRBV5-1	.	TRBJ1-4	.	CASSKDSRGGEKLFF	TGCGCCAGCAGCAAGGACTCCAGGGGTGGTGAAAAACTGTTTTTT
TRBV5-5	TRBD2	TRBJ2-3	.	CASSLELAGARTDTQYF	TGTGCCAGCAGCTTGGAACTAGCGGGGGCCCGCACAGATACGCAGTATTTT
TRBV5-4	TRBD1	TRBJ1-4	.	CASSSGSDRGNEKLFF	TGTGCCAGCAGCTCCGGCAGTGACAGGGGAAATGAAAAACTGTTTTTT
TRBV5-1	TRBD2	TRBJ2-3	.	CASSSLAGEGDTQYF	TGCGCCAGCAGCTCTCTAGCGGGGGAAGGGGATACGCAGTATTTT
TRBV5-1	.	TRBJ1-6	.	CASSLGAGNNSPLHF	TGCGCCAGCAGCTTGGGGGCAGGTAATAATTCACCCCTCCACTTT
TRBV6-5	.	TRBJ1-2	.	CASSRQINYGYTF	TGTGCCAGCAGTAGACAGATTAACTATGGCTACACCTTC
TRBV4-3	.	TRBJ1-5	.	CASSPGEGKYQPQHF	TGCGCCAGCAGCCCAGGGGAAGGAAAGTATCAGCCCCAGCATTTT
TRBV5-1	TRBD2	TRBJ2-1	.	CASSFQAGQYNEQFF	TGCGCCAGCAGCTTCCAAGCGGGGCAATACAATGAGCAGTTCTTC
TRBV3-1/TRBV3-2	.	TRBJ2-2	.	CASSHSRGIAGELFF	TGTGCCAGCAGCCATTCAAGGGGGATCGCCGGGGAGCTGTTTTTT
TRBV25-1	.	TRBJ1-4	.	CASSDPGHLNEKLFF	TGTGCCAGCAGTGATCCGGGACACCTTAATGAAAAACTGTTTTTT
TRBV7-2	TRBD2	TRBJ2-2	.	CASSRLAGNTGELFF	TGTGCCAGCAGCAGACTAGCGGGGAACACCGGGGAGCTGTTTTTT
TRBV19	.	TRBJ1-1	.	CASTHRTVPTEAFF	TGTGCCAGTACACACCGGACAGTTCCCACTGAAGCTTTCTTT
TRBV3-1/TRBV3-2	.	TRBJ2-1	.	CASSPLLSDSYNEQFF	TGTGCCAGCAGCCCTCTCCTTAGCGATTCCTACAATGAGCAGTTCTTC
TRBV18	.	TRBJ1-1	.	CASSLKQGSVTEAFF	TGTGCCAGCTCACTCAAACAGGGTAGCGTCACTGAAGCTTTCTTT
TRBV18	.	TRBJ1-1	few	CASSPGTPNTEAFF	TGTGCCAGCTCACCGGGGACACCGAACACTGAAGCTTTCTTT
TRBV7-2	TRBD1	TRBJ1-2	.	CASSLSGGGQGLYGYTF	TGTGCCAGCAGCTTATCTGGGGGGGGACAGGGATTATATGGCTACACCTTC
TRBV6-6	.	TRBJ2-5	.	CAISLQGQETQYF	TGTGCCATTTCGCTCCAGGGACAAGAGACCCAGTACTTC
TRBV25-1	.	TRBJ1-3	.	CASSRAETGGNTIYF	TGTGCCAGCAGCCGAGCCGAAACCGGTGGAAACACCATATATTTT
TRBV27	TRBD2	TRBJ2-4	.	CASSLSGREGRIIAKNIQYF	TGTGCCAGCAGTTTATCGGGCAGGGAGGGACGGATAATAGCCAAAAACATTCAGTACTTC
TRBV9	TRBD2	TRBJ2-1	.	CASSPKSSGGSDEQFF	TGTGCCAGCAGCCCCAAGTCCAGCGGGGGAAGCGATGAGCAGTTCTTC
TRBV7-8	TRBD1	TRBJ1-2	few	CASSLAGYRGSGYTF	TGTGCCAGCAGCTTAGCAGGGTACAGGGGGTCTGGCTACACCTTC
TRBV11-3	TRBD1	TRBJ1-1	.	CASSFGQGSTEAFF	TGTGCCAGCAGCTTCGGACAGGGGAGCACTGAAGCTTTCTTT
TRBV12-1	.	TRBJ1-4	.	CASSSTPPLYRITNEKLFF	TGTGCCAGCAGCTCCACGCCACCTTTGTACAGAATAACTAATGAAAAACTGTTTTTT
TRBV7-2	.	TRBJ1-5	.	CASSSFLDQPQHF	TGTGCCAGCAGCTCGTTCCTTGATCAGCCCCAGCATTTT
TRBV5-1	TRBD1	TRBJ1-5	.	CASSPAGQANQPQHF	TGCGCCAGCAGCCCTGCGGGACAGGCGAATCAGCCCCAGCATTTT
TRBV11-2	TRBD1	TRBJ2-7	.	CASSLRTGGGEQYF	TGTGCCAGCAGCTTGAGGACAGGGGGAGGCGAGCAGTACTTC
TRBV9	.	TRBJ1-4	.	CASSVDLGGAGNEKLFF	TGTGCCAGCAGCGTAGACCTCGGCGGTGCCGGTAATGAAAAACTGTTTTTT
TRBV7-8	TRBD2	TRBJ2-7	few	CASSTTGLYSYEQYF	TGTGCCAGCAGCACTACGGGACTATACTCCTACGAGCAGTACTTC
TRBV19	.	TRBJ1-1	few	CASSILNSLNTEAFF	TGTGCCAGTAGTATTTTAAACAGCTTGAACACTGAAGCTTTCTTT
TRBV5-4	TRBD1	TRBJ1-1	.	CASSLRKEGAIEAFF	TGTGCCAGCAGCTTGAGGAAGGAGGGGGCGATTGAAGCTTTCTTT
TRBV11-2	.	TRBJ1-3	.	CASSPRDGNTIYF	TGTGCCAGCAGCCCCAGGGATGGAAACACCATATATTTT
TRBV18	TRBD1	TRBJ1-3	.	CASSPFGQGATGNTIYF	TGTGCCAGCTCACCATTCGGACAGGGGGCTACAGGAAACACCATATATTTT
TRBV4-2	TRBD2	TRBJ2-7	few	CASSQPTSGGAYEQYF	TGTGCCAGCAGCCAGCCCACTAGCGGGGGGGCGTACGAGCAGTACTTC
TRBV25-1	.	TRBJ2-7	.	CASIGRGPYEQYF	TGTGCCAGCATCGGGCGGGGCCCCTACGAGCAGTACTTC
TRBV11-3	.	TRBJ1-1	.	CASSLDRVPFF	TGTGCCAGCAGCTTAGATCGGGTTCCTTTCTTT
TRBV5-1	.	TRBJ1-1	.	CASSRLQGPIADTEAFF	TGCGCCAGCAGCCGCCTACAGGGACCTATTGCGGACACTGAAGCTTTCTTT
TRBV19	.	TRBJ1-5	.	CASSILHYSNQPQHF	TGTGCCAGTAGTATCCTGCACTATAGCAATCAGCCCCAGCATTTT
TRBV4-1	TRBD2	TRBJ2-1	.	CASSSPPGLAGNEQFF	TGCGCCAGCAGCTCCCCCCCGGGACTAGCGGGCAATGAGCAGTTCTTC
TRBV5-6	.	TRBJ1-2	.	CASSLGESPPGYGYTF	TGTGCCAGCAGCTTGGGAGAGAGCCCTCCAGGGTATGGCTACACCTTC
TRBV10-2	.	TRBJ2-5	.	CASSEWLTGGQETQYF	TGCGCCAGCAGTGAGTGGCTAACAGGCGGACAAGAGACCCAGTACTTC
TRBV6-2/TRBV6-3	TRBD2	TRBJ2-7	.	CASSSSGTRDYEQYF	TGTGCCAGCAGTTCGTCCGGGACTAGGGACTACGAGCAGTACTTC
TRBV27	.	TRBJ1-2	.	CASSFSGVYGYTF	TGTGCCAGCAGTTTTTCTGGAGTCTATGGCTACACCTTC